Listed here is a single T cell receptor (beta chain). Antigen unknown. This sample stems from a study of breast tumors, draining lymph nodes, adjacent tissues. Study conclusions and caveats: Compared with basal-like, luminal-like tumors shared significantly more repertoire with nontumor tissue. Data only fit, rather than demonstrated, lymph node origin of most tumor T cells. Tumors had less TCR diversity than lymph nodes, more than nontumor tissue.

Breast cancer patients provided tissue from their axillary draining lymph nodes. V was shortened by 5 bases and J by 4 bases, with 3 bases between the two germline ends. CDR3 length: 10 residues. Germline CDR1 and CDR2: DFQATT and SNEGSKA (reference sequence). Via MiXCR, TCRdb re-called the multiplex PCR reads, giving one row per CDR3 protein. The repertoire holds more than 250,000 distinct CDR3 sequences, 30% to 35% seen once, with over 0.95% in the top ten. The receptor's source is a female donor with breast cancer. Some clones in this sample may be carry-over from other donors' samples. V is TRBV20-1 and J is TRBJ2-1; no firm D call. What was sequenced was axillary lymph node tissue. In DNA, the CDR3 is TGCAGTGCTGGTTACAATGAGCAGTTCTTC. Protein sequence: CSAGYNEQFF.